These T cell receptor beta chains were read from a single sample in a study of T cells in Graves' hyperthyroidism and ophthalmopathy. TCRdb used MiXCR to reprocess the multiplex PCR reads, holding one entry per CDR3 protein. The table lists approximately 400,000 distinct CDR3 sequences, 15% to 19% of them singletons. Sequencing was carried out using blood. The source is a woman aged 18-35 years with Graves' hyperthyroidism that later progressed to Graves' ophthalmopathy. The CDR3 runs from the conserved cysteine through the conserved F or W. Where a row states a size, it is once, few, many or the class of an expanded clone; other rows omit it.

>NA|TRBJ2-1|TRBV20-1
CSAPPSGSYNEQFF
>few|TRBJ1-2|TRBV3-1
CASSQEVGAGYGYTF
>many|TRBJ2-5|TRBV7-8
CASSFLAGAQETQYF
>many|TRBJ1-1|TRBV27
CASSLTARGTEAFF
>NA|TRBJ2-7|TRBV19
CASSTSGDYEQYF
>NA|TRBJ2-7|TRBV4-1
CASSQARIRAYEQYF
>few|TRBJ2-7|TRBV5-1
CASRLRQEWYEQYF
>many|TRBJ1-5|TRBV2
CASGGQGRQPQHF
>NA|TRBJ1-6|TRBV20-1
CSAGQDYNSPLHF
>many|TRBJ2-2|TRBV3-1
CASSHAGELFF
>many|TRBJ2-1|TRBV9
CASSVGLAGGNEQFF
>NA|TRBJ2-1|TRBV4-3
CASSHQARAGTFF
>many|TRBJ2-7|TRBV12-3/TRBV12-4
CASSFVGDEQYF
>many|TRBJ2-3|TRBV5-5
CASSLWTGTDTQYF
>NA|TRBJ2-5|TRBV20-1
CSAGGGGGGGGDQETQYF
>NA|TRBJ2-1|TRBV19
CASRSLAISVHNEQFF
>few|TRBJ2-2|TRBV19
CASSDPTGRDTGELFF
>few|TRBJ2-7|TRBV6-2/TRBV6-3
CASSYALAGGTYEQYF
>few|TRBJ1-3|TRBV7-8
CASSRDKGTIYF
>many|TRBJ2-1|TRBV6-5
CASSYFRGEGYNEQFF
>NA|TRBJ2-1|TRBV5-1
CASRLAGGYNEQFF
>many|TRBJ2-1|TRBV24-1
CATSDPSRAGRTSYNEQFF
>few|TRBJ1-2|TRBV27
CASSFGQAGPGYTF
>NA|TRBJ1-5|TRBV9
CASSVYSGQPQHF
>NA|TRBJ2-7|TRBV20-1
CSAIYRLAGEGEQYF
>NA|TRBJ2-3|TRBV10-2
CASSDYEKSTDTQYF
>NA|TRBJ2-5|TRBV20-1
CSASGGTQETQYF
>many|TRBJ2-1|TRBV5-5
CASSLGAWTNEQFF
>many|TRBJ1-6|TRBV7-8
CASSPRDQNSPLHF
>NA|TRBJ2-3|TRBV2
CASSLRPAGSDTQYF
>NA|TRBJ2-3|TRBV19
CASSNQMDTQYF
>NA|TRBJ2-1|TRBV29-1
CSVEGTSGPYNEQFF
>many|TRBJ2-1|TRBV7-9
CASSLGHEQFF
>many|TRBJ1-1|TRBV6-6
CASSYTTPSPGSTEAFF
>NA|TRBJ2-7|TRBV24-1
CATSDPGTSGSREQYF
>many|TRBJ2-2|TRBV20-1
CSASLSGTGELFF
>few|TRBJ1-1|TRBV15
CATSDPRRGGTEAFF
>few|TRBJ2-1|TRBV14
CASSHSRRSSYNEQFF
>many|TRBJ1-5|TRBV30
CAWSGGSYSNQPQHF
>few|TRBJ2-3|TRBV20-1
CSGVYIADTQYF